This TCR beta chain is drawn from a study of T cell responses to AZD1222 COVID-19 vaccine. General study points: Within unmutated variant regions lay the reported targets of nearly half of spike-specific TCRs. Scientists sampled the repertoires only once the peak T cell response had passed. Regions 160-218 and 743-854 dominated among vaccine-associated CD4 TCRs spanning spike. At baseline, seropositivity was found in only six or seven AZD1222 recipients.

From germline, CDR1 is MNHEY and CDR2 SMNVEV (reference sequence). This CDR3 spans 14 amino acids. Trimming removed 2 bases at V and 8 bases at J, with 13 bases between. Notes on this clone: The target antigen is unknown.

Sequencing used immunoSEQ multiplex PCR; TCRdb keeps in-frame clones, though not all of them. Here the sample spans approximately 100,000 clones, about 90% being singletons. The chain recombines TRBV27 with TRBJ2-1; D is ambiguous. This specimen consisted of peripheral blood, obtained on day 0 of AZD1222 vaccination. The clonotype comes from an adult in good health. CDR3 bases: TGTGCCAGCAGTTTACTCATAGGGCTTGATGAGCAGTTCTTC. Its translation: CASSLLIGLDEQFF.